The sequence of this TCR beta chain was determined in a study of OX40 agonist ivuxolimab in advanced cancers. About the research overall: The study gave patients intravenous ivuxolimab at 0.01 to 10 mg/kg every 2 weeks. Each dose-escalation patient presented with hepatocellular carcinoma, melanoma, renal cell or head and neck cancer.

V was pared by 5 bases and J by 0 bases, with 7 bases between. Germline CDR1 and CDR2: SGHTA and FQGNSA. The CDR3 consists of 13 residues. Details on this clone: Its antigen is not known.

Study observations and caveats: Expanded clones belonging to CD8+ T cells outnumbered, on average, those of CD4+.

Some clones are missing from TCRdb's copy, which holds only in-frame ones; the method was immunoSEQ multiplex PCR. In the table there are under 85,000 clones, about three quarters of which are singletons. Autoimmune disease history or systemic immunosuppression led to patients being barred. Sequenced here: CD4+ or CD8+ T cells sorted from blood, sampled in a trial of the OX40 agonist ivuxolimab. The J gene is TRBJ2-5, the V gene TRBV7-2, with D possibly matching TRBD2 (5 bases). This receptor was identified in an adult with an advanced solid tumor such as melanoma, head and neck, liver or kidney cancer. The CDR3 sequence is CASSRRYQETQYF. The CDR3 DNA reads as TGTGCCAGCAGCCGGAGGTACCAAGAGACCCAGTACTTC.